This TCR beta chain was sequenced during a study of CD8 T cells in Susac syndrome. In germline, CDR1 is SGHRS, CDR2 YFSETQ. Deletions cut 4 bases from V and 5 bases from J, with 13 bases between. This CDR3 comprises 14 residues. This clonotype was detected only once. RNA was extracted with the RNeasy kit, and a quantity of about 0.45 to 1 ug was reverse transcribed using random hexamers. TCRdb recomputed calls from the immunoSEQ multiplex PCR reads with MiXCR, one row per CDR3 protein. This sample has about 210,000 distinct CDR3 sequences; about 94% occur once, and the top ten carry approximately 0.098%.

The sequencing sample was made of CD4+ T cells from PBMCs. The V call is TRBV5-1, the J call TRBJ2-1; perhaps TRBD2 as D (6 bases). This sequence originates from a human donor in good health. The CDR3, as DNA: TGCGCCAGCAGCCCTTCCGGGACTCACAATGAGCAGTTCTTC. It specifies CASSPSGTHNEQFF.